This T cell receptor beta chain appears in the sequencing data of a study of blood T cell repertoires in COVID-19. This CDR3 contains 15 residues. CDR1 is SGHAT, CDR2 FQNNGV, per germline. V lost 5 bases to trimming and J lost 4 bases; unmatched junction nucleotides: 5. Repertoires were generated with immunoSEQ multiplex PCR, while TCRdb's copy carries only in-frame clones and drops some. The sample shows approximately 38,000 clones, around 87% of them seen only once. The source of this sequence is a man under 40 with active or convalescent COVID-19. The material sequenced was peripheral blood. The chain is built from TRBV11-2 and TRBJ2-1; 10 positions agree with TRBD1. The CDR3 protein is CASSDRTGGYNEQFF. The CDR3 nucleotides read TGTGCCAGCAGCGACCGGACAGGGGGGTACAATGAGCAGTTCTTC. The variable domain in full, with the rest retrieved from reference TRBV11-2 and TRBJ2-1, is EAGVAQSPRYKIIEKRQSVAFWCNPISGHATLYWYQQILGQGPKLLIQFQNNGVVDDSQLPKDRFSAERLKGVDSTLKIQPAKLEDSAVYLCASSDRTGGYNEQFFGPGTRLTVL.